The source of this TCR beta chain is a study of identical twins. Notes on the study in general: The models gave estimates that fell short of the out-of-frame TCR alpha sharing seen in monozygotic twins. Sharing of beta out-of-frame sequences by twins showed a weaker excess. A lower insertion count was a feature of abundant cord blood beta clonotypes, with no such feature in memory repertoires.

TCRdb called the 5' RACE reads again in MiXCR, with one record for every CDR3 protein. The repertoire includes approximately 590,000 distinct CDR3 sequences, 9.5% to 10% of them detected once, and 2.5% to 3% sits in the top ten. This clonotype was seen a handful of times. Antigen unknown. Healthy Caucasians alone served as donors. These data were also filed under a second study, of yellow fever vaccine responses in identical twins.

The sequence came from a woman under 30 in good health. Sequenced sample: PBMCs.

The CDR3 spells CASSFPGTLDGYTF. The CDR3 nucleotides are TGTGCCAGCAGCTTTCCCGGGACTTTGGATGGCTACACCTTC. The rearrangement joins TRBV5-5 to TRBJ1-2; possibly TRBD1 for D (5 bases). The CDR3 spans 14 residues. Germline CDR1 reads SGHKS; CDR2 reads YYEKEE (reference sequence). V dropped 2 bases and J dropped 6 bases, with 14 bases sitting between them. The complete variable domain, with remaining parts taken from reference TRBV5-5 and TRBJ1-2, reads DAGVTQSPTHLIKTRGQQVTLRCSPISGHKSVSWYQQVLGQGPQFIFQYYEKEERGRGNFPDRFSARQFPNYSSELNVNALLLGDSALYLCASSFPGTLDGYTFGSGTRLTVV.